The 7 T cell receptor beta chains listed next were all sequenced from one sample in a study of OX40 agonist ivuxolimab in advanced cancers. Sequencing was performed with immunoSEQ multiplex PCR; in TCRdb, only in-frame clones are kept and a portion is missing. The data hold approximately 45,000 clones, with around 88% observed a single time. Sequencing was performed on CD4+ or CD8+ T cells sorted from blood, taken in a trial of the OX40 agonist ivuxolimab. The receptors derive from an adult with an advanced solid tumor such as melanoma, head and neck, liver or kidney cancer.

On this clone: Germline and junction disagree at one end, which may indicate a read error. The chain employs TRBV5-1 and TRBJ1-2, with D unclear. Germline-derived CDR1 and CDR2 are SGHRS and YFSETQ. The CDR3 consists of 12 residues. The CDR3 DNA reads as TGCGCCAGCAGCTTGGAGCGCGCGGAGTGGGCCTTC. Translated: CASSLERAEWAF.

The chain uses TRBV29-1 and TRBJ2-7; 8 nucleotides match TRBD1. CDR1 and CDR2 (germline): SQVTM, ANQGSEA. The CDR3 is made up of 12 amino acids. The trim removed 6 bases at V and 3 bases at J, leaving 4 bases unmatched. CDR3 nucleotides: TGCAGCGTCCGACAGGGGCTCTACGAGCAGTACTTC. Translating gives CSVRQGLYEQYF.

This rearrangement joins TRBV4-3 to TRBJ2-7; the D gene is possibly TRBD2 (5 bases). The ends were cut back, 0 bases at V and 4 bases at J, with 13 bases in the middle. This CDR3 comprises 15 residues. Germline loops: CDR1 LGHNA, CDR2 YSLEER. CDR3 sequence (DNA): TGCGCCAGCAGCCAAGATAATAGCGTAAGATACGAGCAGTACTTC. Translating it yields CASSQDNSVRYEQYF.

The chain is built from TRBV9 and TRBJ1-1; weak D call: TRBD1 (5 bases). This CDR3 comprises 14 residues. Trimming shortened V by 0 bases and J by 1 base, and 7 bases separated the two germline ends. Germline loops: CDR1 SGDLS, CDR2 YYNGEE. This CDR3 reads CASSVDGQNTEAFF. The CDR3 DNA sequence: TGTGCCAGCAGCGTAGATGGACAGAACACTGAAGCTTTCTTT.

This chain links TRBV28 with TRBJ1-1, with 12 bases identical to TRBD1. CDR3 length equals 17 residues. Germline assignment: CDR1 MDHEN and CDR2 SYDVKM. Losses at the gene ends were 3 bases for V and 3 bases for J; bases not matched to a gene: 8. The CDR3 region has the DNA TGTGCCAGCAGTTTTCGGGACAGGGGGCGTATGGACACTGAAGCTTTCTTT. Amino acid sequence: CASSFRDRGRMDTEAFF.

This chain uses TRBV9 with TRBJ2-7; D possibly matches TRBD1 or TRBD2 (5 bases each). Germline V lookup: CDR1 SGDLS, CDR2 YYNGEE. This CDR3 spans 18 amino acids. The V end lost 4 bases, the J end lost 3 bases, and 26 bases lay between the germline ends. CDR3 bases: TGTGCCAGCAGCCCCGTGGCAGGGAGTACTACGCTACACTACGAGCAGTACTTC. It encodes CASSPVAGSTTLHYEQYF.

In DNA form, the CDR3 reads TGTGCCAGCAGCCAGAGCGGGAGGCTAACCTACGAGCAGTACTTC. This codes for CASSQSGRLTYEQYF. The chain uses TRBV14 and TRBJ2-7; TRBD2 agrees at 9 bases. Germline V gene sequence: CDR1 SGHDN, CDR2 FVKESK. The CDR3 sequence is 15 residues long. V shed 3 bases, J shed 2 bases, and the junction held 5 bases outside the gene matches.